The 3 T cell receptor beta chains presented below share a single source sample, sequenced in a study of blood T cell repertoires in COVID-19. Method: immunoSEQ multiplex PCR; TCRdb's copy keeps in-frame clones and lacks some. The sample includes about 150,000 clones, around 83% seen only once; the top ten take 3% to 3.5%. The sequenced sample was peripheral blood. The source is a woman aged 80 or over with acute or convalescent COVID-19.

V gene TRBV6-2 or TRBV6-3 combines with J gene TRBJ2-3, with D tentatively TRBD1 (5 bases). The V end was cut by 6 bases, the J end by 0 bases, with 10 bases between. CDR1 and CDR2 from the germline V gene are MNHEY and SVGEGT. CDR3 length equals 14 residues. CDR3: CASSPQVSTDTQYF. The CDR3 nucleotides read TGTGCCAGCAGCCCACAGGTTAGCACAGATACGCAGTATTTT.

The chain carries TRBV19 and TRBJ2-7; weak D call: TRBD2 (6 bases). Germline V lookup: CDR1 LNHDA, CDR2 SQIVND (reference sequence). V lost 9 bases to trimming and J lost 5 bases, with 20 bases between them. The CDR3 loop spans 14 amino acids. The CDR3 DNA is TGTGCCAGACCTGGGGGACTCGGTACAAACGAGCAGTACTTC. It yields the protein CARPGGLGTNEQYF.

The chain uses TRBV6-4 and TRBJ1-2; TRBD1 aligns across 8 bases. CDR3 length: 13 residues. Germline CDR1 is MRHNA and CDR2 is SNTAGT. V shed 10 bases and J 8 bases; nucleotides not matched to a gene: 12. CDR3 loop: CATQGARAYGYTF. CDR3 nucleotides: TGTGCCACCCAGGGGGCCAGAGCGTACGGCTACACCTTC.